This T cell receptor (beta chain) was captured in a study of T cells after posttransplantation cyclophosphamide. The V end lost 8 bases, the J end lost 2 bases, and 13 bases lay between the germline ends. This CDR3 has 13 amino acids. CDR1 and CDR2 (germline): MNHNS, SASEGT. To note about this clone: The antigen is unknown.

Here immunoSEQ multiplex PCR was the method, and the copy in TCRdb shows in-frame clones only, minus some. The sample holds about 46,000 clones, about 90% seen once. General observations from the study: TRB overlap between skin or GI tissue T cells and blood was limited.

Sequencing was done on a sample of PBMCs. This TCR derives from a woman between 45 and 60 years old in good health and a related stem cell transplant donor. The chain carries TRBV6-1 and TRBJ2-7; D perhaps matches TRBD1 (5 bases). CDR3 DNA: TGTGCCAGCGGGCAGGGTCGGACCTACGAGCAGTACTTC. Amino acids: CASGQGRTYEQYF.